The sequence of this T cell receptor beta chain was determined in a study of response to subunit inactivated influenza vaccine. One entry per CDR3 protein, called by TCRdb with MiXCR from the RT-PCR reads. The sample contains 650,000 to 700,000 distinct CDR3 sequences, approximately 14% of which appear only once. Germline values: CDR1 SGHTA, CDR2 FQGNSA. The CDR3 length is 14 residues. Trimming cost V 5 bases and J 7 bases, with 14 bases left between them. The chain combines TRBV7-2 with TRBJ2-2, with D tentatively TRBD1 or TRBD2 (5 bases each). The TCR comes from a man aged 45-65 years who received an inactivated influenza vaccine. Sequenced material: PBMCs from blood, taken about 12 days after vaccination. Here the CDR3 reads CASSRGRGGGELFF. DNA for the CDR3: TGTGCCAGCAGCAGGGGACGGGGCGGCGGGGAGCTGTTTTTT.